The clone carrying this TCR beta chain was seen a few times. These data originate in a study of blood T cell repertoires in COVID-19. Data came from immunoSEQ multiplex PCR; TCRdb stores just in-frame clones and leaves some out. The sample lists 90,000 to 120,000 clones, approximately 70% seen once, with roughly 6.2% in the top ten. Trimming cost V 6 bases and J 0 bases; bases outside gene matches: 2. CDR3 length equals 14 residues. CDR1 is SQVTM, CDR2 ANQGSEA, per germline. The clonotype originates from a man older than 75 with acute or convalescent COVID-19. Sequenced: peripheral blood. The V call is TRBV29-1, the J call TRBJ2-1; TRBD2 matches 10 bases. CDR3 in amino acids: CSVASGSSYNEQFF. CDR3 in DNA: TGCAGCGTCGCTAGCGGGAGCTCCTACAATGAGCAGTTCTTC.